The 11 T cell receptor beta chains listed next were all sequenced from one sample in a study of OX40 agonist ivuxolimab in advanced cancers. Method: immunoSEQ multiplex PCR; TCRdb's copy keeps in-frame clones and lacks some. Of 50,000 or so clones listed, 79% are singletons. Here the sequenced sample was CD4+ or CD8+ T cells sorted from blood, taken in a trial of the OX40 agonist ivuxolimab. Receptor source: an adult with an advanced solid tumor such as melanoma, head and neck, liver or kidney cancer.

The chain links TRBV7-8 to TRBJ2-7; D is uncertain. With 5 bases removed from V and 0 bases from J, the gap between germline ends came to 20 bases. The CDR3 has 17 residues. The germline V gene has CDR1 SGHVS and CDR2 FQNEAQ. The CDR3 loop reads CASSQSGWVLNSYEQYF. The CDR3 DNA follows: TGTGCCAGCAGCCAGAGTGGGTGGGTGTTAAACTCCTACGAGCAGTACTTC.

In its sample, this clone was seen a few times. This chain joins TRBV29-1 and TRBJ2-4; no clear D gene. The CDR3 spans 12 residues. Germline CDR1 SQVTM, CDR2 ANQGSEA. V lost 6 bases to trimming and J lost 6 bases, with 12 bases between them. CDR3 loop: CSVSLGRNIQYF. CDR3 DNA: TGCAGCGTCTCGCTGGGAAGAAACATTCAGTACTTC.

The rearrangement uses TRBV7-2 and TRBJ1-1; perhaps TRBD1 as D (5 bases). The CDR3 covers 14 residues. With 0 bases removed from V and 5 bases from J, the gap between germline ends came to 10 bases. Germline CDR1 SGHTA, CDR2 FQGNSA. The CDR3 protein is CASSLAGGRTEAFF. In DNA form, the CDR3 reads TGTGCCAGCAGCTTAGCGGGGGGAAGGACTGAAGCTTTCTTT.

The rearrangement links TRBV19 to TRBJ1-6; no reliable D call. Trimming stripped 4 bases from V and 7 bases from J, with 17 bases between. The CDR3 runs 16 residues. Germline CDR1 LNHDA, CDR2 SQIVND (reference sequence). CDR3 amino acids: CASSTESGGWNSPLHF. Written as DNA, the CDR3 is TGTGCCAGTAGTACCGAAAGTGGAGGTTGGAATTCACCCCTCCACTTT.

This clone occurred a few times. This sequence joins TRBV9 and TRBJ2-5; TRBD2 aligns across 14 bases. Germline V gives CDR1 SGDLS, CDR2 YYNGEE. The ends lost 0 bases at V and 4 bases at J; junction bases unmatched: 5. The CDR3 runs 17 residues. CDR3 sequence reads: CASSVVGTSGSGETQYF. The CDR3 DNA follows: TGTGCCAGCAGCGTAGTAGGGACTAGCGGGAGTGGAGAGACCCAGTACTTC.

This sequence joins TRBV11-1 and TRBJ2-1, with 8 bases aligning to TRBD2. The germline gives CDR1 SGHAT, CDR2 FQDESV (reference sequence). After removal of 8 bases from V and 6 bases from J, the junction contained 18 bases not matched to a gene. The length of the CDR3 is 17 residues. Written as DNA, the CDR3 is TGTGCCAGCGGACTACGGATGACTAGCGCTCAGGGCAATGAGCAGTTCTTC. This codes for CASGLRMTSAQGNEQFF.

This chain connects TRBV7-2 to TRBJ2-7, with D possibly being TRBD2 (6 bases). CDR1 and CDR2 (germline): SGHTA, FQGNSA. The CDR3 loop spans 14 amino acids. Deletions cut 4 bases from V and 5 bases from J, with 15 bases between. The CDR3 sequence is CASSSAGPLDEQYF. CDR3 sequence (DNA): TGTGCCAGCAGCTCTGCGGGACCTCTTGACGAGCAGTACTTC. The whole variable domain, filled in from reference TRBV7-2 and TRBJ2-7, reads GAGVSQSPSNKVTEKGKDVELRCDPISGHTALYWYRQSLGQGLEFLIYFQGNSAPDKSGLPSDRFSAERTGGSVSTLTIQRTQQEDSAVYLCASSSAGPLDEQYFGPGTRLTVT.

This chain connects TRBV7-2 to TRBJ1-5; possibly TRBD1 for D (5 bases). CDR1 SGHTA and CDR2 FQGNSA come from the germline V gene. The CDR3 consists of 16 residues. The V end lost 2 bases, the J end lost 2 bases, and 13 bases lay between the germline ends. CDR3: CASSLRSGRGNQPQHF. In DNA form, the CDR3 reads TGTGCCAGCAGCTTAAGGTCGGGCAGGGGCAATCAGCCCCAGCATTTT.

This clone was seen a few times. The J gene is TRBJ2-5, the V gene TRBV19, with unresolved D. V gave up 4 bases and J gave up 2 bases, with 11 bases separating them. The CDR3 extends over 14 amino acids. CDR1 is LNHDA and CDR2 is SQIVND in the germline V gene (reference sequence). This chain's CDR3 is CASSTGGIQETQYF. DNA for the CDR3: TGTGCCAGTAGTACGGGTGGGATACAAGAGACCCAGTACTTC.

This chain connects TRBV4-3 to TRBJ2-2, with 9 bases identical to TRBD1. The germline CDR1 and CDR2 sequences are LGHNA and YSLEER. The CDR3 sequence is 17 residues long. Trimming removed 3 bases from V and 3 bases from J; junction bases left unmatched: 8. CDR3 in amino acids: CASSHLQGARDTGELFF. The CDR3 DNA reads TGCGCCAGCAGCCATCTACAGGGGGCGCGGGACACCGGGGAGCTGTTTTTT.

This clone appeared a few times. In nucleotides, the CDR3 is TGTGCCAGCAGCTTCCGCGGGACCTACGAGCAGTACTTC. The encoded protein is CASSFRGTYEQYF. V gene TRBV11-1 combines with J gene TRBJ2-7; D might be TRBD2 (6 bases). The germline gives CDR1 SGHAT, CDR2 FQDESV (reference sequence). This CDR3 comprises 13 residues. Trimming left V 3 bases short and J 2 bases short, with 8 bases between.